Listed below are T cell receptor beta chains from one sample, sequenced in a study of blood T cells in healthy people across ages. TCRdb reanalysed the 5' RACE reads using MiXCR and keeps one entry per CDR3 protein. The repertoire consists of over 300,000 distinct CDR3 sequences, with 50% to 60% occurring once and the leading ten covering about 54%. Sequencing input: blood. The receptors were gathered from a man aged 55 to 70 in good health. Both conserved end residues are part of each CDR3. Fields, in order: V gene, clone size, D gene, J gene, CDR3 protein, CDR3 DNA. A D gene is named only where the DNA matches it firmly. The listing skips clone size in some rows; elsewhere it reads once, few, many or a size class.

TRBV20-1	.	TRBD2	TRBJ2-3	CSASKRERPDTQYF	TGCAGTGCTAGCAAGCGGGAGCGCCCAGATACGCAGTATTTT
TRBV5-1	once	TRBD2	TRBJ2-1	CASSISGRKNEQFF	TGCGCCAGCAGCATTAGCGGGAGGAAGAATGAGCAGTTCTTC
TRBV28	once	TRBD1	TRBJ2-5	CASSVPGQLQETQYF	TGTGCCAGCAGTGTTCCGGGACAGCTTCAAGAGACCCAGTACTTC
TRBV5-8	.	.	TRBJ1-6	CASSLRQANSPLHF	TGTGCCAGCAGCTTGCGCCAGGCAAATTCACCCCTCCACTTT
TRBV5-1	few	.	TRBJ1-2	CASSLMSGRYGYTF	TGCGCCAGCAGCTTGATGTCAGGGAGATATGGCTACACCTTC
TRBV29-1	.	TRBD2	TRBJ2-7	CSVEVPTSGMVYEQYF	TGCAGCGTTGAAGTACCTACTAGCGGGATGGTCTACGAGCAGTACTTC
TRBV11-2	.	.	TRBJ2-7	CASSLSTTYEQYF	TGTGCCAGCAGCTTGTCCACTACCTACGAGCAGTACTTC
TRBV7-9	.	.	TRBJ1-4	CASTPVRTPNEKLFF	TGTGCCAGCACCCCGGTGCGGACACCTAATGAAAAACTGTTTTTT
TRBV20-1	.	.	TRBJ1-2	CSARDRLYGYTF	TGCAGTGCTAGAGATCGTCTATATGGCTACACCTTC
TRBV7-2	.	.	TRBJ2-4	CASSLSSTGAQYF	TGTGCCAGCAGCCTTAGCTCGACGGGGGCCCAGTACTTC
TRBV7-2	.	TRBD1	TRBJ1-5	CASSRGQGGNQPQHF	TGTGCCAGCAGCAGGGGACAGGGGGGAAATCAGCCCCAGCATTTT
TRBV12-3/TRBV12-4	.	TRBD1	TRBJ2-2	CASSPGQVGTGELFF	TGTGCCAGCAGTCCCGGACAGGTCGGCACCGGGGAGCTGTTTTTT
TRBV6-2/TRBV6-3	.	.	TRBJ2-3	CASSLLTGPSDTQYF	TGTGCCAGCAGTTTACTAACGGGACCTTCAGATACGCAGTATTTT
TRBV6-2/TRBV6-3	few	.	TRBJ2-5	CASGPGETQYF	TGTGCCAGCGGCCCGGGAGAGACCCAGTACTTC
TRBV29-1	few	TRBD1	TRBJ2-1	CSVAPGGAGLNEQFF	TGCAGCGTTGCCCCAGGGGGCGCTGGATTGAATGAGCAGTTCTTC
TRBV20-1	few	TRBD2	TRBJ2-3	CSASSGGRADTQYF	TGCAGTGCCTCGAGCGGGGGGAGGGCAGATACGCAGTATTTT
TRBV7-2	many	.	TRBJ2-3	CASSPLGRSTDTQYF	TGTGCCAGCAGCCCCCTGGGGAGGTCGACAGATACGCAGTATTTT
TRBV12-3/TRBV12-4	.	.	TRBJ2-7	CASSFGAHEQYF	TGTGCCAGCAGTTTTGGGGCTCACGAGCAGTACTTC
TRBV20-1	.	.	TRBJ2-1	CSALVGGGYEQFF	TGCAGTGCCCTTGTGGGAGGGGGCTACGAGCAGTTCTTC
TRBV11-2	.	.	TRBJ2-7	CASSFTRSYEQYF	TGTGCCAGCAGCTTTACCAGGTCCTACGAGCAGTACTTC
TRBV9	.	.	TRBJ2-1	CASSVPDSRNNEQFF	TGTGCCAGCAGCGTTCCGGACAGTAGAAACAATGAGCAGTTCTTC
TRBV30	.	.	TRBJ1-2	CAWSPGSGYTF	TGTGCCTGGAGCCCGGGCAGCGGCTACACCTTC
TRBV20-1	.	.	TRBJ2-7	CRLGRGRYEQYF	TGCAGACTGGGAAGGGGTCGGTACGAGCAGTACTTC
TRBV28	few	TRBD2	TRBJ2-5	CASRGRAGGQETQYF	TGTGCCAGCAGGGGTAGGGCGGGGGGACAAGAGACCCAGTACTTC
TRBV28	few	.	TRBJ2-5	CASTDHETQYF	TGTGCCAGCACAGATCACGAGACCCAGTACTTC
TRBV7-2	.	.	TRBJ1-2	CASSLDIQNYGYTF	TGTGCCAGCAGCTTAGACATCCAAAACTATGGCTACACCTTC
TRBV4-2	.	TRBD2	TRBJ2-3	CASSQVGGRGPDTLYF	TGTGCCAGCAGCCAAGTGGGAGGGAGGGGCCCAGATACGCTGTATTTT
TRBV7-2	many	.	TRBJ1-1	CASSLGGYNTEAFF	TGTGCCAGCAGCCTAGGGGGGTATAACACTGAAGCTTTCTTT
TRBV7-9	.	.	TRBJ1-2	CASSLADRTIGYTF	TGTGCCAGCAGCTTAGCCGACAGAACAATCGGCTACACCTTC
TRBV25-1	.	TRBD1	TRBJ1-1	CASSEYGTVGQGNTEAFF	TGTGCCAGCAGTGAATATGGTACAGTGGGACAGGGGAACACTGAAGCTTTCTTT
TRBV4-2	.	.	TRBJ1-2	CASSLRGGRDGYGYTF	TGTGCCAGCAGCTTGAGGGGAGGCAGGGACGGATATGGCTACACCTTC
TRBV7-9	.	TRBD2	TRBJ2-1	CASSFGAGVASNEQFF	TGTGCCAGCAGCTTTGGAGCGGGAGTGGCCAGCAATGAGCAGTTCTTC
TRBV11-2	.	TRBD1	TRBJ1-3	CASSSPLTGQGGNTIYF	TGTGCCAGCAGCTCACCCCTCACGGGACAGGGGGGAAACACCATATATTTT
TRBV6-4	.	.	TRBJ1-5	CASSLTSNQPQHF	TGTGCCAGCAGCCTAACCTCGAATCAGCCCCAGCATTTT
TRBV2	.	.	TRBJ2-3	CASSGEAIDTQYF	TGTGCCAGCAGTGGAGAAGCCATAGATACGCAGTATTTT
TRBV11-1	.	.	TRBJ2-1	CASSLYGTHNEQFF	TGTGCCAGCAGCCTGTACGGGACCCACAATGAGCAGTTCTTC
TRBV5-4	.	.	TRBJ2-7	CASSLDLGPYEQYF	TGTGCCAGCAGCTTGGATTTGGGACCCTACGAGCAGTACTTC
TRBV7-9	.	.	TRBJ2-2	CASSLSEDRELFF	TGTGCCAGCAGCTTAAGTGAGGACAGGGAGCTGTTTTTT
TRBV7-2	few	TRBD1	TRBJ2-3	CASSPSTGFADTQYF	TGTGCCAGCAGCCCCTCGACAGGGTTTGCAGATACGCAGTATTTT
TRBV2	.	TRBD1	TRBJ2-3	CAGGTGRTDTQYF	TGTGCCGGGGGGACAGGGCGGACAGATACGCAGTATTTT
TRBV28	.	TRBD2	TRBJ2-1	CASSLQRDYNEQFF	TGTGCCAGCAGTCTTCAGCGGGACTACAATGAGCAGTTCTTC